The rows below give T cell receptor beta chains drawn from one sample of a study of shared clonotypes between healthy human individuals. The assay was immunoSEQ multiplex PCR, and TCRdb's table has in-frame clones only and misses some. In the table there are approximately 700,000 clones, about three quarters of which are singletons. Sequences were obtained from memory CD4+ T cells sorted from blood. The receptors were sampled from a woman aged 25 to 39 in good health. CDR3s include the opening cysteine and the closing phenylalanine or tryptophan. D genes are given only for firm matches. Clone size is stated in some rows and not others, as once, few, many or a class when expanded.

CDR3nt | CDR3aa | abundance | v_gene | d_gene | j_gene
TGTGCCAGTAGTATACCGGGACAGGGAGGGACCCAGTACTTC | CASSIPGQGGTQYF | . | TRBV19 | TRBD1 | TRBJ2-5
TGTGCCAGCTCACCCGCGACTAGCGGGAGTCCATCGACCCAGTACTTC | CASSPATSGSPSTQYF | . | TRBV18 | TRBD2 | TRBJ2-5
TGCGCCAGCAGCTTGGGTGGGGTGGAGACCCAGTACTTC | CASSLGGVETQYF | . | TRBV5-1 | . | TRBJ2-5
TGTGCCAGCAGTTTAGGTCAGGGGCCTAACTATGGCTACACCTTC | CASSLGQGPNYGYTF | . | TRBV28 | . | TRBJ1-2
TGTGCCAGCAGCCCTGTTGAGGCAGGCAATCAGCCCCAGCATTTT | CASSPVEAGNQPQHF | once | TRBV7-9 | . | TRBJ1-5
TGTGCCAGCAGCCAAGCCGCACTAGCCCTCGCTGGAGATACGCAGTATTTT | CASSQAALALAGDTQYF | . | TRBV4-2 | . | TRBJ2-3
TGTGCCAGTAGTATACGTCGAGGGCCCTACGAGCAGTACTTC | CASSIRRGPYEQYF | . | TRBV19 | . | TRBJ2-7
TGTGCCAGCAGTGAGAATGCTAGGGGGCGGGTAAACCAGCCCCAGCATTTT | CASSENARGRVNQPQHF | . | TRBV6-1 | TRBD1 | TRBJ1-5
TGTGCCATACTATATGGCTACACCTTC | CAILYGYTF | . | TRBV10-3 | . | TRBJ1-2
TGTGCCAGCAGTGAAGCACCCCCCGAGGTCAAGCCCCAGCATTTT | CASSEAPPEVKPQHF | . | TRBV2 | . | TRBJ1-5
TGTGCCAGCAGGCTGACGGAAAATAGCAATCAGCCCCAGCATTTT | CASRLTENSNQPQHF | . | TRBV6-5 | . | TRBJ1-5
TGTGCCACCAGCAGCCGGGACAGGGCTGGCTATGGCTACACCTTC | CATSSRDRAGYGYTF | . | TRBV15 | TRBD1 | TRBJ1-2
TGCGCCAGCAGCTTGGAGCGGCAGAACAATGAGCAGTTCTTC | CASSLERQNNEQFF | . | TRBV5-1 | . | TRBJ2-1
TGTGCCAGCAGCGTAGCTGGACTAGCGGGAGACGTTGAGCAGTTCTTC | CASSVAGLAGDVEQFF | . | TRBV9 | TRBD2 | TRBJ2-1
TGTGCCAGCAGCTTAGGTCAAGCGACCGCCTACAATGAGCAGTTCTTC | CASSLGQATAYNEQFF | . | TRBV11-2 | . | TRBJ2-1
TGCGCCAGCATTGCGGACAGGGGGAACTACGAGCAGTACTTC | CASIADRGNYEQYF | . | TRBV10-2 | TRBD1 | TRBJ2-7
TGCGCCAGCAGCCTGGGGGACTACCAACACAATGAGCAGTTCTTC | CASSLGDYQHNEQFF | . | TRBV5-1 | TRBD2 | TRBJ2-1
TGTGCCAGCAGCCCTGACGGGGTATCTGAAGCTTTCTTT | CASSPDGVSEAFF | . | TRBV5-5 | . | TRBJ1-1